The 32 T cell receptor beta chains given below trace back to one sample, sequenced in a study of Ad26.COV2.S vaccination and SARS-CoV-2 variants. Indicated treatment: around 19 received Ad26.COV2.S at low or high dose, single or two shots; about 5 received placebo; per-sample allocation not given. Day 63 following the first vaccine or placebo injection was when the samples were taken. The data were produced by immunoSEQ multiplex PCR, yet TCRdb's version contains in-frame clones alone and is incomplete. The table has approximately 480,000 clones, 87% seen once; the top ten hold roughly 13%. Source: peripheral blood, taken in a trial of Ad26.COV2.S vaccine versus placebo. These receptor sequences come from a person aged 18-60 years who received the Ad26.COV2.S COVID-19 vaccine or a placebo.

Concerning this clone itself: An end of the junction differs from the germline gene, which may be a read error. This sequence joins TRBV7-3 and TRBJ2-1; maybe TRBD2 (5 bases). Germline values: CDR1 SGHTA, CDR2 FQGTGA. The CDR3 has 15 residues. The CDR3 here is CASSLSGGPYNEQFF. The CDR3 nucleotides read TGTGCCAGCAGCTTGAGCGGCGGCCCTTACAATGAGCAATTCTTC.

This sequence joins TRBV5-4 and TRBJ2-2; TRBD2 agrees at 8 bases. With V trimmed by 0 bases and J by 0 bases, 4 bases remained unmatched. The germline V gene has CDR1 SGHNT and CDR2 YYREEE (reference sequence). The CDR3 loop spans 17 amino acids. CDR3 nucleotides: TGTGCCAGCAGCTTGGGACTAGCGAGCACGAACACCGGGGAGCTGTTTTTT. This gives the protein CASSLGLASTNTGELFF.

The J gene is TRBJ1-6, the V gene TRBV6-5, with a possible D match to TRBD1 (6 bases). Trimming removed 7 bases from V and 6 bases from J, with 10 bases in between. Germline CDR1 is MNHEY and CDR2 is SVGAGI. The length of the CDR3 is 13 residues. CDR3 loop: CASTDRSNSPLHF. DNA for the CDR3: TGTGCCAGCACCGACAGGAGTAATTCACCCCTCCACTTT.

The chain uses TRBV4-3 and TRBJ1-5; no clear D gene. CDR1 and CDR2 from the germline V gene are LGHNA and YSLEER. The V end was cut by 0 bases, the J end by 2 bases, with 8 bases between. The CDR3 runs 15 residues. The CDR3 spells CASSQEPGRNQPQHF. The CDR3 coding sequence is TGCGCCAGCAGCCAAGAACCCGGTCGCAATCAGCCCCAGCATTTT.

The chain combines TRBV6-2 or TRBV6-3 with TRBJ2-1; 8 positions agree with TRBD2. In germline, CDR1 is MNHEY, CDR2 SVGEGT. V lost 3 bases to trimming and J lost 4 bases; unmatched junction nucleotides: 17. CDR3 length: 19 residues. The CDR3 region has the DNA TGTGCCAGCAGTTATGGGAGGAGTGGCGCGGGAGGACTATACAATGAGCAGTTCTTC. Amino acids: CASSYGRSGAGGLYNEQFF.

The chain has TRBV4-2 and TRBJ1-3; no clear D. The CDR3 is 16 amino acids. With 0 bases removed from V and 4 bases from J, the gap between germline ends came to 13 bases. CDR1 and CDR2 from the germline V gene are LGHNA and YNFKEQ. CDR3 sequence (DNA): TGTGCCAGCAGCCAAGATATTGCGTCGGAGGGAAACACCATATATTTT. It specifies CASSQDIASEGNTIYF.

As concerns this clone: The identical CDR3 is also encoded by other nucleotide sequences in the sample. CDR3 bases: TGTGCCTGGAGTGTTCGGGAGACCCAGTACTTC. Translated, it gives CAWSVRETQYF. The chain is built from TRBV30 and TRBJ2-5; D gene unclear. This CDR3 is 11 amino acids long. Trimming removed 0 bases at V and 5 bases at J, with 4 bases between. Germline CDR1 and CDR2: GTSNPN and SVGIG (reference sequence).

The chain employs TRBV25-1 and TRBJ2-1; D not resolved. Germline loops: CDR1 MGHDK, CDR2 SYGVNS. V shed 2 bases and J shed 9 bases, with 8 bases lying between them. CDR3 size: 12 residues. CDR3 region: CASSERGVEQFF. In nucleotides, the CDR3 is TGTGCCAGCAGTGAACGAGGAGTTGAGCAGTTCTTC.

Points on this clone: The junction and the germline gene differ at one end; a read error may be behind it. V gene TRBV2 combines with J gene TRBJ2-7; a weak D match, TRBD1 (5 bases). The CDR3 has 13 residues. The V gene's germline CDR1 is SNHLY and CDR2 FYNNEI. The CDR3 loop reads CASFSQGLYGADF. In nucleotides, the CDR3 is TGTGCCAGCTTTTCCCAGGGTCTTTATGGTGCGGACTTC.

The rearrangement uses TRBV11-2 and TRBJ2-3; D possibly matches TRBD1 or TRBD2 (5 bases each). The V and J ends lost 4 bases and 5 bases respectively, with 19 bases between them. The CDR3 has 16 amino acids. CDR1 and CDR2 from the germline V gene are SGHAT and FQNNGV. CDR3 sequence: CASSSLEFKRGDTQYF. The CDR3 bases are TGTGCCAGCAGCTCCTTGGAGTTCAAGAGGGGAGATACGCAGTATTTT.

The chain joins TRBV6-2 or TRBV6-3 to TRBJ2-3; no definite D call. This CDR3 has 11 amino acids. V lost 1 base and J 6 bases, leaving 2 bases between the germline ends. The germline gives CDR1 MNHEY, CDR2 SVGEGT. CDR3 DNA: TGTGCCAGCAGTTACTTGGATACGCAGTATTTT. Translated, it gives CASSYLDTQYF.

The CDR3 reads CASRTSGANVLTF. The CDR3 DNA reads TGTGCCAGCAGGACATCTGGGGCCAACGTCCTGACTTTC. The chain has TRBV28 and TRBJ2-6; D remains unclear. V gave up 6 bases and J gave up 1 base, with 4 bases separating them. The CDR3 covers 13 residues. Germline V CDR1 and CDR2: MDHEN, SYDVKM.

The V call is TRBV7-9, the J call TRBJ2-2; unclear D gene. The CDR3 is 13 residues long. Germline V gives CDR1 SEHNR, CDR2 FQNEAQ (reference sequence). The germline V and J ends were trimmed by 5 bases and 1 base, with 5 bases remaining between them. This CDR3 reads CASSPRNTGELFF. For the CDR3, the DNA is TGTGCCAGCAGCCCGAGGAACACCGGGGAGCTGTTTTTT.

The V call is TRBV6-5, the J call TRBJ2-5; TRBD2 aligns across 7 bases. Per the germline V gene, CDR1 is MNHEY and CDR2 is SVGAGI. This CDR3 is built from 14 residues. After removal of 7 bases from V and 3 bases from J, the junction contained 8 bases not matched to a gene. CDR3: CASTPGTTKETQYF. In DNA, the CDR3 is TGTGCCAGCACCCCCGGGACTACTAAAGAGACCCAGTACTTC.

The chain has TRBV6-2 or TRBV6-3 and TRBJ2-3, with D hard to call. The CDR3 totals 16 residues. CDR1 and CDR2 from the germline V gene are MNHEY and SVGEGT. V shed 0 bases and J shed 4 bases, with 14 bases lying between them. The CDR3 DNA sequence: TGTGCCAGCAGTTACTCGACATACGGGTTAGCAGATACGCAGTATTTT. Translating gives CASSYSTYGLADTQYF.

This chain links TRBV2 with TRBJ2-3; D is undetermined. Trimming pared 0 bases from V and 0 bases from J, leaving 1 base between. CDR3 size: 13 residues. Germline V gene data show CDR1 as SNHLY and CDR2 as FYNNEI. CDR3 nucleotides: TGTGCCAGCAGTGAAGCTAGCACAGATACGCAGTATTTT. It translates to CASSEASTDTQYF. Filled out from reference TRBV2 and TRBJ2-3, the complete variable domain reads EPEVTQTPSHQVTQMGQEVILRCVPISNHLYFYWYRQILGQKVEFLVSFYNNEISEKSEIFDDQFSVERPDGSNFTLKIRSTKLEDSAMYFCASSEASTDTQYFGPGTRLTVL.

In its sample, this clone was seen a few times. The gene calls are TRBV19 and TRBJ1-2, with D maybe TRBD1 (5 bases). The CDR3 is 13 amino acids. The V end lost 5 bases, the J end lost 8 bases, and 15 bases lay between the germline ends. The germline V gene has CDR1 LNHDA and CDR2 SQIVND (reference sequence). The CDR3 loop reads CASSHRDGRGYTF. CDR3 nucleotides: TGTGCCAGTAGTCACCGGGACGGACGAGGCTACACCTTC.

The chain uses TRBV28 and TRBJ1-1; tentatively, D is TRBD1 (6 bases). V was clipped by 5 bases and J by 11 bases, with 18 bases between them. CDR3 length equals 13 residues. Germline-derived CDR1 and CDR2 are MDHEN and SYDVKM. The CDR3 loop is CASSLTRTVRAFF. Here the CDR3 DNA reads TGTGCCAGCAGTCTAACTCGGACAGTTCGGGCTTTCTTT.

CDR3 DNA sequence: TGTGCCAGCACCTTAGAGTATGTAGACTATGGCTACACCTTC. It yields the protein CASTLEYVDYGYTF. V and J are TRBV2 and TRBJ1-2; D is unclear. This CDR3 comprises 14 residues. The germline V gene has CDR1 SNHLY and CDR2 FYNNEI. V shed 7 bases and J shed 3 bases, with 15 bases lying between them. The full variable domain, with the rest looked up from reference TRBV2 and TRBJ1-2, is EPEVTQTPSHQVTQMGQEVILRCVPISNHLYFYWYRQILGQKVEFLVSFYNNEISEKSEIFDDQFSVERPDGSNFTLKIRSTKLEDSAMYFCASTLEYVDYGYTFGSGTRLTVV.

The rearrangement links TRBV7-8 to TRBJ1-1, with D tentatively TRBD1 (6 bases). Germline-derived CDR1 and CDR2 are SGHVS and FQNEAQ. V shed 5 bases and J shed 1 base, with 11 bases lying between them. The length of the CDR3 is 14 residues. Here the CDR3 DNA reads TGTGCCAGCAGCGTTCTACAGGGGAACACTGAAGCTTTCTTT. This codes for CASSVLQGNTEAFF. Based on the CDR3 plus reference TRBV7-8 and TRBJ1-1, the full variable domain is GAGVSQSPRYKVAKRGQDVALRCDPISGHVSLFWYQQALGQGPEFLTYFQNEAQLDKSGLPSDRFFAERPEGSVSTLKIQRTQQEDSAVYLCASSVLQGNTEAFFGQGTRLTVV.

The V gene is TRBV6-6, the J gene TRBJ1-6; TRBD1 might be the D (6 bases). Germline-derived CDR1 and CDR2 are MNHNY and SVGAGI (reference sequence). The CDR3 is made up of 13 amino acids. Trimming shortened V by 6 bases and J by 7 bases, and 10 bases separated the two germline ends. The CDR3 region has the DNA TGTGCCAGCAGCAACACAGGGAATTCACCCCTCCACTTT. It yields the protein CASSNTGNSPLHF.

The V and J genes are TRBV19 and TRBJ2-7; no clear D. V was cut by 4 bases and J by 0 bases, with 7 bases left in between. The germline V gene encodes CDR1 LNHDA and CDR2 SQIVND (reference sequence). The CDR3 runs to 13 residues. CDR3 nucleotides: TGTGCCAGTAGTAGCGGCGGCTCCTACGAGCAGTACTTC. Translated: CASSSGGSYEQYF.

This chain uses TRBV7-8 with TRBJ1-2, with TRBD1 as a possible D gene (5 bases). V lost 8 bases and J lost 5, with 18 bases in between. The germline V gene encodes CDR1 SGHVS and CDR2 FQNEAQ. The CDR3 has 14 amino acids. The CDR3 protein is CASGGGRGMYGYTF. CDR3 DNA: TGTGCCAGCGGGGGGGGTCGGGGAATGTATGGCTACACCTTC.

This chain uses TRBV19 with TRBJ1-2, with D unclear. CDR3 size: 13 residues. Germline values: CDR1 LNHDA, CDR2 SQIVND (reference sequence). With 7 bases removed from V and 2 bases from J, the gap between germline ends came to 11 bases. DNA of the CDR3: TGTGCCAGTACTACTTGGGGAAACTATGGCTACACCTTC. This gives the protein CASTTWGNYGYTF.

This rearrangement joins TRBV30 to TRBJ2-7; 11 nucleotides agree with TRBD2. CDR3 length: 15 amino acids. Germline values: CDR1 GTSNPN, CDR2 SVGIG (reference sequence). Germline trimming cut 2 bases from V and 5 bases from J; bases unmatched to any gene: 8. In DNA, the CDR3 is TGTGCCTGGAGTACCCCGACTAGCGGGACTCACGAGCAGTACTTC. It translates to CAWSTPTSGTHEQYF. Using reference TRBV30 and TRBJ2-7 for the parts outside the CDR3, the full variable domain is SQTIHQWPATLVQPVGSPLSLECTVEGTSNPNLYWYRQAAGRGLQLLFYSVGIGQISSEVPQNLSASRPQDRQFILSSKKLLLSDSGFYLCAWSTPTSGTHEQYFGPGTRLTVT.

This sequence joins TRBV6-1 and TRBJ1-5; D unresolved. Looked up from germline, CDR1 is MNHNS and CDR2 is SASEGT. The ends were cut back, 2 bases at V and 6 bases at J, with 8 bases in the middle. The CDR3 is made up of 13 amino acids. The CDR3 sequence: CASSEFYAQPQHF. CDR3 coding DNA: TGTGCCAGCAGTGAATTCTATGCTCAGCCCCAGCATTTT.

The V and J genes are TRBV7-6 and TRBJ1-3, with D maybe TRBD1 (6 bases). The V gene lost 3 bases and the J gene lost 0 bases, with 18 bases spanning the gap. This CDR3 contains 18 residues. CDR1 is SGHVS and CDR2 is FNYEAQ in the germline V gene. CDR3 sequence: CASSLLPGQSTSGNTIYF. Written as DNA, the CDR3 is TGTGCCAGCAGCTTGTTGCCCGGACAGTCAACCTCTGGAAACACCATATATTTT.

The rearrangement links TRBV4-1 to TRBJ2-7, with TRBD2 matching 11 bases. Germline-derived CDR1 and CDR2 are MGHRA and YSYEKL. The CDR3 runs to 19 residues. The ends lost 2 bases at V and 2 bases at J; junction bases unmatched: 14. The CDR3 region has the DNA TGCGCCAGCAGCCAACCCGCCCAACAGTTTAGCGGGAGGGCCTACGAGCAGTACTTC. Encoded protein: CASSQPAQQFSGRAYEQYF.

The J gene is TRBJ2-2, the V gene TRBV18; no firm D call. This CDR3 has 16 residues. V lost 4 bases to trimming and J lost 4 bases, with 16 bases between them. Per the germline V gene, CDR1 is KGHSH and CDR2 is LQKENI. CDR3 DNA: TGTGCCAGCTCACTCTCGGATACCGCACTCACCGGGGAGCTGTTTTTT. This codes for CASSLSDTALTGELFF.

Note on this clone: At one end the junction does not follow the germline gene, possibly because of a read error. The chain employs TRBV6-5 and TRBJ1-2, with D uncertain. This CDR3 has 12 amino acids. Germline values: CDR1 MNHEY, CDR2 SVGAGI. Here the CDR3 reads CASTEFFPGPLF. The CDR3 DNA reads TGTGCCAGCACCGAATTCTTCCCGGGTCCTCTCTTC.

The rearrangement uses TRBV3-1 (or the pseudogene TRBV3-2) and TRBJ2-1; 11 nucleotides match TRBD2. Per the germline V gene, CDR1 is LGHDT and CDR2 is YNNKEL (reference sequence). J gave up 13 bases and V 5 bases, and 4 bases lay outside the gene matches. This CDR3 contains 12 residues. As DNA, the CDR3 is TGTGCCAGCAGCACCCTAGCGGGAGGTCAGTTCTTC. Translated, it gives CASSTLAGGQFF.

J is TRBJ2-2 and V is TRBV15; D possibly corresponds to TRBD2 (5 bases). Trimming left V 10 bases short and J 2 bases short, with 11 bases between. This CDR3 contains 13 residues. The germline V gene has CDR1 LNHNV and CDR2 YYDKDF (reference sequence). The CDR3 coding sequence is TGTGCCAGCCTCGACTATAACACCGGGGAGCTGTTTTTT. It is translated as CASLDYNTGELFF.